Listed here are 6 T cell receptor beta chains from one sample, sequenced in a study of OX40 agonist ivuxolimab in advanced cancers. Sequenced by immunoSEQ multiplex PCR; TCRdb stores in-frame clones only, minus some. Among around 46,000 clones listed, 84% were seen once. The source was CD4+ or CD8+ T cells sorted from blood, collected in a trial of the OX40 agonist ivuxolimab. Receptors were obtained from an adult with an advanced solid tumor such as melanoma, head and neck, liver or kidney cancer.

This chain links TRBV2 with TRBJ1-5; perhaps TRBD1 as D (6 bases). Germline V gene sequence: CDR1 SNHLY, CDR2 FYNNEI. The CDR3 contains 15 residues. V was shortened by 4 bases and J by 2 bases, with 12 bases between the two germline ends. The CDR3 DNA reads TGTGCCAGCAGTGCCAGGGGTTGGGGCAATCAGCCCCAGCATTTT. It specifies CASSARGWGNQPQHF. Full variable domain (rest looked up from reference TRBV2 and TRBJ1-5): EPEVTQTPSHQVTQMGQEVILRCVPISNHLYFYWYRQILGQKVEFLVSFYNNEISEKSEIFDDQFSVERPDGSNFTLKIRSTKLEDSAMYFCASSARGWGNQPQHFGDGTRLSIL.

This clone was picked up a small number of times. The chain employs TRBV28 and TRBJ1-4; 7 nucleotides line up with TRBD1. V dropped 3 bases and J dropped 6; count of bases not matched to a gene: 25. Germline CDR1 and CDR2: MDHEN and SYDVKM. CDR3 length: 21 residues. The CDR3 sequence is CASSFWQGGFVGEAGHEKLFF. In nucleotides, the CDR3 is TGTGCCAGCAGTTTTTGGCAGGGGGGCTTTGTCGGTGAAGCTGGGCATGAAAAACTGTTTTTT.

The chain has TRBV7-3 and TRBJ1-1, with unresolved D. Germline CDR1 is SGHTA and CDR2 is FQGTGA. This CDR3 has 13 amino acids. The V end was cut by 2 bases, the J end by 2 bases, with 6 bases between. The CDR3 loop reads CASSLRHNTEAFF. CDR3 coding DNA: TGTGCCAGCAGCTTACGGCACAACACTGAAGCTTTCTTT.

The chain employs TRBV13 and TRBJ2-7; the match to TRBD2 covers 9 bases. The CDR3 is 15 amino acids. The germline CDR1 and CDR2 sequences are PRHDT and FYEKMQ (reference sequence). The junction had 5 bases not matched to a gene; V was cut back by 3 bases and J by 2 bases. The CDR3 nucleotides read TGTGCCAGCAGCTTGCCCGGCGGGAGGGCCTACGAGCAGTACTTC. Its translation is CASSLPGGRAYEQYF.

This clone was seen a few times. The chain couples TRBV4-1 to TRBJ1-1, with 7 bases lining up with TRBD1. The junction had 1 base not matched to a gene; V was cut back by 4 bases and J by 8 bases. This CDR3 spans 11 amino acids. Germline CDR1 MGHRA, CDR2 YSYEKL. The CDR3 is CASSPGQEAFF. The CDR3 region has the DNA TGCGCCAGCAGCCCGGGACAGGAAGCTTTCTTT.

The chain uses TRBV10-1 and TRBJ2-5; the D gene is possibly TRBD2 (5 bases). The CDR3 totals 14 residues. Germline assignment: CDR1 WNHNN and CDR2 SYGVQD (reference sequence). Between the trimmed V and J ends, which lost 6 bases and 4 bases, there was a span of 15 bases. In nucleotides, the CDR3 is TGCGCCAGCAGCCAAGCGAGGGCTACAGAGACCCAGTACTTC. Residues: CASSQARATETQYF.